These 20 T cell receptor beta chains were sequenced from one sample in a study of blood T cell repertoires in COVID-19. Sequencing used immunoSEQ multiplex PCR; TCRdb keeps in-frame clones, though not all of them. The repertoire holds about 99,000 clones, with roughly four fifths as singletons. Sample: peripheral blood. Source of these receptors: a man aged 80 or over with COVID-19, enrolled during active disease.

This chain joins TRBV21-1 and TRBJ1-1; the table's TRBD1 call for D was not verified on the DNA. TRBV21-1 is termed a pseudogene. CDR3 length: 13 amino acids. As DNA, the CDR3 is TGTGCCAGCAGCGAGGACAGACACACTGAAGCTTTCTTT. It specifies CASSEDRHTEAFF.

The CDR3 reads CSVEAGGSLYGYTF. DNA of the CDR3: TGCAGCGTTGAGGCAGGGGGCTCACTTTATGGCTACACCTTC. The chain uses TRBV29-1 and TRBJ1-2; 8 nucleotides align to TRBD1. The germline CDR1 and CDR2 sequences are SQVTM and ANQGSEA. V dropped 3 bases and J dropped 5; count of bases not matched to a gene: 8. The CDR3 consists of 14 residues.

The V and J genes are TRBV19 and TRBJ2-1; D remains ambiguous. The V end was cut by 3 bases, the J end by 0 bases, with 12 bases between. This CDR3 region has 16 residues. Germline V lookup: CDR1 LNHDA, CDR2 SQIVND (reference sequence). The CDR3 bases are TGTGCCAGTAGTATTAACCCCCCGAGCTCCTACAATGAGCAGTTCTTC. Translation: CASSINPPSSYNEQFF.

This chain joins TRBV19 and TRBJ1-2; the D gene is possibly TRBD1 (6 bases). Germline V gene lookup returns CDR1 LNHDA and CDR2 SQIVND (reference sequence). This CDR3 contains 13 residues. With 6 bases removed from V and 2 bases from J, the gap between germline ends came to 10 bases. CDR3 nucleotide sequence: TGTGCCAGTAGGAAGACAGGCAACTATGGCTACACCTTC. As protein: CASRKTGNYGYTF.

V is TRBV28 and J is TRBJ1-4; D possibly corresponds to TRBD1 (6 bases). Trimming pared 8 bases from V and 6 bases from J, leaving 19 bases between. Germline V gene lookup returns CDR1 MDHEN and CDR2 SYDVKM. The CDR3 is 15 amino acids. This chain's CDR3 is CASEPGQGRYEKLFF. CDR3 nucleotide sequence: TGTGCCAGCGAACCGGGACAAGGCCGATATGAAAAACTGTTTTTT.

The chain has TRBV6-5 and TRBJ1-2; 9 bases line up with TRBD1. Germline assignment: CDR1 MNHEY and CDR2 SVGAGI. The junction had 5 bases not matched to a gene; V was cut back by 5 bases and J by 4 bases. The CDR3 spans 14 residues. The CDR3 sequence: CASSRHRGPYGYTF. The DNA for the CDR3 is TGTGCCAGCAGTCGTCACAGGGGGCCCTATGGCTACACCTTC.

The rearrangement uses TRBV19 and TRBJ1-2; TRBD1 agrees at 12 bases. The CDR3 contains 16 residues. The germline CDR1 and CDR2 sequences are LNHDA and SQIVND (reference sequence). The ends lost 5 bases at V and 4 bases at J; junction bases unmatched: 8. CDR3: CASSPVMGQGAYGYTF. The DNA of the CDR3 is TGTGCCAGTAGTCCTGTTATGGGACAGGGGGCCTATGGCTACACCTTC.

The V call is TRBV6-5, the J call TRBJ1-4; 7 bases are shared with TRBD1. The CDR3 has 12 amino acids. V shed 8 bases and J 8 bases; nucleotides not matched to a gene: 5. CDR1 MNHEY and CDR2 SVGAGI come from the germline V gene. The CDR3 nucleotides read TGTGCCAGCGTACAGGGGCGGGAAAAACTGTTTTTT. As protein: CASVQGREKLFF.

The CDR3 nucleotides read TGTGCCAGCAGCGTAGTTGGGGGGATTCTGGACCGGGAGCTGTTTTTT. This encodes CASSVVGGILDRELFF. The genes are TRBV9 and TRBJ2-2, with D possibly matching TRBD2 (6 bases). Germline loops: CDR1 SGDLS, CDR2 YYNGEE. This CDR3 comprises 16 residues. Deletions cut 0 bases from V and 9 bases from J, with 18 bases between.

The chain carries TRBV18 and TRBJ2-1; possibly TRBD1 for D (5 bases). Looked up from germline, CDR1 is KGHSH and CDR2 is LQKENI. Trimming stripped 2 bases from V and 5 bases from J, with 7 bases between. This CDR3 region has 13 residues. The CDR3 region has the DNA TGTGCCAGCTCACCAGACAGAGACAATGAGCAGTTCTTC. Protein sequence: CASSPDRDNEQFF.

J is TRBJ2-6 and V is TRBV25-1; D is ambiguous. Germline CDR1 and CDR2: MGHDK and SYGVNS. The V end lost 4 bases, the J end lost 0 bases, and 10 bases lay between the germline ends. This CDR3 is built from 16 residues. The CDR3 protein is CASSAPIYSGANVLTF. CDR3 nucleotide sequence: TGTGCCAGCAGTGCCCCTATTTACTCTGGGGCCAACGTCCTGACTTTC.

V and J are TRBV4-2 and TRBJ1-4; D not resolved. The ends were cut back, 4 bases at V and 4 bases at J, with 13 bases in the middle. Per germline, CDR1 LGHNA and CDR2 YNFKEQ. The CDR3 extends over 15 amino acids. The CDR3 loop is CASSPPSTGNEKLFF. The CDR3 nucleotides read TGTGCCAGCAGCCCCCCTTCTACTGGTAATGAAAAACTGTTTTTT.

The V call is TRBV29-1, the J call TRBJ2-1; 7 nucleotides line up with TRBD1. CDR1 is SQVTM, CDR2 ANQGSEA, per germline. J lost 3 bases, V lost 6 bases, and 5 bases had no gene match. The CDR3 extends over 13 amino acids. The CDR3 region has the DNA TGCAGCGTGGGGGACAGCCGCTACAATGAGCAGTTCTTC. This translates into CSVGDSRYNEQFF.

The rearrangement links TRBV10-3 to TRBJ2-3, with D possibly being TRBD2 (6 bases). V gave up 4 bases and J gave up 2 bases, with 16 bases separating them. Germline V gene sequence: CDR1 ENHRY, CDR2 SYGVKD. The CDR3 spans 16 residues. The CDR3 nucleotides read TGTGCCATCAGTGGCAGGGACTTGGCAATCACAGATACGCAGTATTTT. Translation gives CAISGRDLAITDTQYF.

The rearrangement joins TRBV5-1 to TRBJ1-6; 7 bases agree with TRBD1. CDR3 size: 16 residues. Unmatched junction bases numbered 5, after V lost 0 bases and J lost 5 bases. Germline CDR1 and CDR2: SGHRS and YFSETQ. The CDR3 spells CASSLGQGSHNSPLHF. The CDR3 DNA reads TGCGCCAGCAGCTTGGGACAGGGTTCTCATAATTCACCCCTCCACTTT.

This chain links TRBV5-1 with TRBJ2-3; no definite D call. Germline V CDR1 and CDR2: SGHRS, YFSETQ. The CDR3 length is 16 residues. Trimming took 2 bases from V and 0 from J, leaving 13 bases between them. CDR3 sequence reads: CASSFGTSTSTDTQYF. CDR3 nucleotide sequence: TGCGCCAGCAGCTTCGGTACTTCTACTAGCACAGATACGCAGTATTTT. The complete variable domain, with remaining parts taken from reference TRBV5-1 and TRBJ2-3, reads KAGVTQTPRYLIKTRGQQVTLSCSPISGHRSVSWYQQTPGQGLQFLFEYFSETQRNKGNFPGRFSGRQFSNSRSEMNVSTLELGDSALYLCASSFGTSTSTDTQYFGPGTRLTVL.

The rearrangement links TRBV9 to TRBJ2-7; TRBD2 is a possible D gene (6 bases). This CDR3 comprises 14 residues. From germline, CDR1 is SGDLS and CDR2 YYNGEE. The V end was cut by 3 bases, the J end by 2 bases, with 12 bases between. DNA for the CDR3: TGTGCCAGCAGCGGGGGGGACGGACCCTACGAGCAGTACTTC. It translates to CASSGGDGPYEQYF. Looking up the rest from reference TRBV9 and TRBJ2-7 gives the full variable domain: DSGVTQTPKHLITATGQRVTLRCSPRSGDLSVYWYQQSLDQGLQFLIQYYNGEERAKGNILERFSAQQFPDLHSELNLSSLELGDSALYFCASSGGDGPYEQYFGPGTRLTVT.

This CDR3 reads CASSGRANSPLHF. CDR3 nucleotide sequence: TGTGCCAGCAGCGGGAGAGCGAATTCACCCCTCCACTTT. This chain connects TRBV28 to TRBJ1-6, with D unclear. This CDR3 is built from 13 residues. Looked up from germline, CDR1 is MDHEN and CDR2 is SYDVKM. With 6 bases removed from V and 7 bases from J, the gap between germline ends came to 10 bases.

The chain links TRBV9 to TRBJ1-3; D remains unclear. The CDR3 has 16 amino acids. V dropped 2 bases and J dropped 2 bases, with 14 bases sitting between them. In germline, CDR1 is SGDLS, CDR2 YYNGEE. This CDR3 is CASSVRVGGTGNTIYF. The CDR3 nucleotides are TGTGCCAGCAGCGTGAGGGTTGGAGGGACTGGAAACACCATATATTTT.

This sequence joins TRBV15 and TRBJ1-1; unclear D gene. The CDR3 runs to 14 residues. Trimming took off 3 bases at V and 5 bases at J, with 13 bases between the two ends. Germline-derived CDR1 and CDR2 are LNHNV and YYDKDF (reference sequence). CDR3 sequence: CATSSLRGGTEAFF. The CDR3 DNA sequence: TGTGCCACCAGCAGTCTTCGGGGAGGGACTGAAGCTTTCTTT.